At least ten counts were recorded for the clone carrying this T cell receptor beta chain. Its antigen is still unknown. This specimen belongs to a study of regulatory T cells in long-lasting Graves disease. The germline gives CDR1 SGHRS, CDR2 YFSETQ. Trimming cost V 10 bases and J 5 bases, with 21 bases left between them. The CDR3 is 14 amino acids. Time point given: newly diagnosed GD, antithyroid drugs for less than 3 months. Extracted PBMC RNA gave rise to the TCR library. For TCR beta, libraries came from iRepertoire HTBI primers and Arm-PCR of CDR3 regions. One entry per CDR3 protein results from TCRdb running MiXCR on the multiplex PCR reads. The sample has about 540,000 distinct CDR3 sequences; less than 15% are singletons. Broader study findings: In persistent patients, shared public clonotypes (roughly 2,700) outnumbered those in new patients (nearly 1,000).

These data also formed part of another study, on T cells in Graves' hyperthyroidism and ophthalmopathy. That work contributes: Patients with uncontrolled infections, other autoimmune diseases, pregnancy or lactation were excluded. Most clonotypes expanded in thyroid above 0.001 were likewise present in blood.

This rearrangement joins TRBV5-1 to TRBJ2-5; tentatively, D is TRBD1 or TRBD2 (6 bases each). This sequence was found in a man aged 25-45 years with Graves disease. The starting material was peripheral blood mononuclear cells (PBMCs), obtained at new diagnosis, from a patient treated with antithyroid drugs. CDR3 DNA sequence: TGCGCCTCGGCGGCGGCGGTAGGGGGGGAGACCCAGTACTTC. It codes for CASAAAVGGETQYF.